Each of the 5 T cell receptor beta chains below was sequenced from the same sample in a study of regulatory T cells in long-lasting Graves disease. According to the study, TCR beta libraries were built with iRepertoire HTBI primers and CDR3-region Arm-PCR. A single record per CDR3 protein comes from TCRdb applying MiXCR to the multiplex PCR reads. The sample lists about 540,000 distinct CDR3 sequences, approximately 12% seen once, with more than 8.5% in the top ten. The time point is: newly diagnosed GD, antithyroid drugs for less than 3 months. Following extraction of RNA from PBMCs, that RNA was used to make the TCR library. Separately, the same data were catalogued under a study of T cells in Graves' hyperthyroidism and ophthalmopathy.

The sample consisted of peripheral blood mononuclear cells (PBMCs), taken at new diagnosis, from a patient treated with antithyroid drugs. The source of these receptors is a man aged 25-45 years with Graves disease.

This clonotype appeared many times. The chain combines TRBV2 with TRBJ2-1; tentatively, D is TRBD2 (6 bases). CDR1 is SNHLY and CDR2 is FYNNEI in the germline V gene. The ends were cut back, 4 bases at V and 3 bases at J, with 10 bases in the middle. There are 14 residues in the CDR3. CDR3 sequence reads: CASSATRYYNEQFF. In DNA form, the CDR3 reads TGTGCCAGCAGTGCGACTAGGTACTACAATGAGCAGTTCTTC.

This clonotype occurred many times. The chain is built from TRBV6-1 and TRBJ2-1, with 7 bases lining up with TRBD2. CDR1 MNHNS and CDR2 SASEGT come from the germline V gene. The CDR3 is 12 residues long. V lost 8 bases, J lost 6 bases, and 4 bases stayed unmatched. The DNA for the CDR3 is TGTGCCAGCGGGAGGGCCGGCAATGAGCAGTTCTTC. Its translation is CASGRAGNEQFF.

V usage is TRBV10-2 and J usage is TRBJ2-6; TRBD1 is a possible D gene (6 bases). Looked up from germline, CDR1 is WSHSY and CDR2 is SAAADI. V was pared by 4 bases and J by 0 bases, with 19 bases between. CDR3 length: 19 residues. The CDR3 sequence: CASSAVRGPSPSGANVLTF. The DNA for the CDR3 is TGCGCCAGCAGTGCCGTCAGGGGACCGTCCCCCTCTGGGGCCAACGTCCTGACTTTC.

The CDR3 region has the DNA TGCAGTGCTAGACCCCTGACTAGCGGGGCCACTTATCAGAACTACGAGCAGTACTTC. Protein sequence: CSARPLTSGATYQNYEQYF. The chain couples TRBV20-1 to TRBJ2-7; 11 bases agree with TRBD2. The CDR3 runs to 19 residues. V lost 2 bases, J lost 3 bases, and 18 bases stayed unmatched. Germline-derived CDR1 and CDR2 are DFQATT and SNEGSKA (reference sequence).

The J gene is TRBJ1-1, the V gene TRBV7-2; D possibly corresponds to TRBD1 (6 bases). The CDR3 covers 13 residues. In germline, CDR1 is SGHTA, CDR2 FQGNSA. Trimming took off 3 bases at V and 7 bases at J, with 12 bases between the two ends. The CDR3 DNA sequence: TGTGCCAGCAGCTTCACAGGGCTAGTTGAAGCTTTCTTT. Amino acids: CASSFTGLVEAFF. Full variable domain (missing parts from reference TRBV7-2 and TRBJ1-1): GAGVSQSPSNKVTEKGKDVELRCDPISGHTALYWYRQSLGQGLEFLIYFQGNSAPDKSGLPSDRFSAERTGGSVSTLTIQRTQQEDSAVYLCASSFTGLVEAFFGQGTRLTVV.